These T cell receptor beta chains were read from a single sample in a study of shared clonotypes between healthy human individuals. Sequencing was performed with immunoSEQ multiplex PCR; in TCRdb, only in-frame clones are kept and a portion is missing. The table records around 480,000 clones, nearly 80% of them present only once. Material for sequencing was PBMCs. Every receptor here comes from a woman aged 40 to 50 in good health. Some clones in this sample may be carry-over from other donors' samples. The CDR3 runs from the conserved cysteine through the conserved F or W. D genes are given only for firm matches. Some rows have no size entry. The others give once, few or many, or a class for an expanded clone.

TRBV6-1	NA	NA	TRBJ2-5	TGTGCCAGCAAAGTCAGGGGGGGGCGGGAGACCCAGTACTTC	CASKVRGGRETQYF
TRBV28	NA	NA	TRBJ1-2	TGTGCCAGCAGTCCCTTTATTCGAGGCTACACCTTC	CASSPFIRGYTF
TRBV5-4	few	TRBD2	TRBJ2-1	TGTGCCAGCAGCACGCCCCTAGCGGCCTGGGAGCAGTTCTTC	CASSTPLAAWEQFF
TRBV28	once	TRBD2	TRBJ2-7	TGTGCCAGCAGTTTACCGGGGGGGTCCTACGAGCAGTACTTC	CASSLPGGSYEQYF
TRBV11-2	NA	NA	TRBJ2-1	TGTGCCAGCAGCTTATATGCCGGGGCCGCAACCTACAATGAGCAGTTCTTC	CASSLYAGAATYNEQFF
TRBV27	NA	NA	TRBJ1-1	TGTGCCAGCGGTAACCCAGCAGAGATATCGAACACTGAAGCTTTCTTT	CASGNPAEISNTEAFF
TRBV5-1	NA	TRBD2	TRBJ2-1	TGCGCCAGCAGCTTGGTGACTAGCATCTCCTACAATGAGCAGTTCTTC	CASSLVTSISYNEQFF
TRBV29-1	NA	NA	TRBJ2-5	TGCAGCGGCGGAAGGGGTAGCCGAAACCAAGAGACCCAGTACTTC	CSGGRGSRNQETQYF
TRBV7-6	NA	TRBD2	TRBJ2-1	TGTGCCAGCCTCCCATTAGCGGGAGGCTACAATGAGCAGTTCTTC	CASLPLAGGYNEQFF
TRBV7-3	few	NA	TRBJ2-1	TGTGCCAGCAGCTTAAGTGGGCAGTTCTACAATGAGCAGTTCTTC	CASSLSGQFYNEQFF
TRBV7-2	NA	TRBD2	TRBJ2-7	TGTGCCAGCAGCTTAGTTGGACTAGTTTACGAGCAGTACTTC	CASSLVGLVYEQYF
TRBV7-2	NA	NA	TRBJ2-3	TGTGCCAGCAGCCCCCTCGCGGGCACAGATACGCAGTATTTT	CASSPLAGTDTQYF
TRBV19	NA	NA	TRBJ1-5	TGTGCCAGTAGTAGGCCTTTGGGGTCACAGCCCCAGCATTTT	CASSRPLGSQPQHF
TRBV19	NA	NA	TRBJ2-7	TGTGCCAGTAGTATAAGGGGGTTCTCCTACGAGCAGTACTTC	CASSIRGFSYEQYF
TRBV7-8	few	NA	TRBJ2-1	TGTGCCAGCAGCTTAGCTAGCGACAATGAGCAGTTCTTC	CASSLASDNEQFF
TRBV5-1	NA	NA	TRBJ1-4	TGCGCCAGCAGCCCCTCTGCTGCAACTAATGAAAAACTGTTTTTT	CASSPSAATNEKLFF
TRBV6-1	NA	TRBD2	TRBJ2-7	TGTGCCAGCAGTGAGGTAGCGGGAGGGCCCCTTTCCTACGAGCAGTACTTC	CASSEVAGGPLSYEQYF
TRBV18	once	TRBD2	TRBJ2-3	TGTGCCAGCTCACCTTCTAGCGGGAGCACAGATACGCAGTATTTT	CASSPSSGSTDTQYF
TRBV11-1	NA	TRBD1	TRBJ2-1	TGTGCCAGCAGCTTCTCGCGACAGGGATACAATGAGCAGTTCTTC	CASSFSRQGYNEQFF
TRBV15	once	TRBD2	TRBJ2-1	TGTGCCACCAGCAGTCCAGGGACTAGCGGGGGGTTAGGGCGGTTCTTC	CATSSPGTSGGLGRFF
TRBV6-6	NA	TRBD2	TRBJ2-5	TGTGCCAGCAGTTATGGTCTGACTAGCGGACAAGAGACCCAGTACTTC	CASSYGLTSGQETQYF
TRBV6-5	once	TRBD1	TRBJ1-1	TGTGCCAGCGGACAGGGGGTTGGCACTGAAGCTTTCTTT	CASGQGVGTEAFF
TRBV10-3	NA	NA	TRBJ2-7	TGTGCCATCAGTGAGGCCCACAGGACCACGGTCGAGCAGTACTTC	CAISEAHRTTVEQYF
TRBV30	NA	TRBD2	TRBJ2-5	TGTGCCCGATCCGGTCGGGGGACTAGCCCGAGTGGGGGGACCCAGTACTTC	CARSGRGTSPSGGTQYF
TRBV2	NA	NA	TRBJ2-7	TGTGCCAGCTCCGTGGGGGCGTCCCCTGAGCAGTACTTC	CASSVGASPEQYF
TRBV7-9	NA	TRBD2	TRBJ2-4	TGTGCCAGCAGCCACCCTCTCGGACTAGCGGGAGGACCCAAAAACATTCAGTACTTC	CASSHPLGLAGGPKNIQYF
TRBV29-1	NA	TRBD1	TRBJ2-3	TGCAGCGTTGTGGACAGGGGGCGTTCAGATACGCAGTATTTT	CSVVDRGRSDTQYF
TRBV2	once	TRBD1	TRBJ1-4	TGTGCCAGCACCGGGACAGCCTTCAGACAGGGGGAAAAACTGTTTTTT	CASTGTAFRQGEKLFF
TRBV18	NA	NA	TRBJ2-7	TGTGCCAGCTCACCACCGAGCGGGCCGCGGGAGCAGTACTTC	CASSPPSGPREQYF
TRBV28	NA	TRBD1	TRBJ2-7	TGTGCCAGCACGGACAGGCCCTACGAGCAGTACTTC	CASTDRPYEQYF
TRBV5-1	NA	TRBD2	TRBJ2-3	TGCGCCAGCAGCTTGGTAGCGGGAGGCACAGATACGCAGTATTTT	CASSLVAGGTDTQYF
TRBV30	NA	NA	TRBJ2-7	TGTGCCTGGAGTGTACCACTTGGGCTGGGGTACACCTACGAGCAGTACTTC	CAWSVPLGLGYTYEQYF
TRBV27	NA	NA	TRBJ2-7	TGTGCCAGCAGTTTATCCTTCGGAGGCACCGGCTACGAGCAGTACTTC	CASSLSFGGTGYEQYF
TRBV30	NA	TRBD2	TRBJ2-7	TGTGCCTGGGGGGGACTAGCGGGAGGCGAGCAGTACTTC	CAWGGLAGGEQYF
TRBV11-3	NA	NA	TRBJ2-3	TGTGCCAGCAGCTTCGCTAGCGATACGCAGTATTTT	CASSFASDTQYF
TRBV5-6	NA	NA	TRBJ1-2	TGTGCCAGCAGCTTGGTTTCATGGGCGCCAGCGGCCAACTATGGCTACACCTTC	CASSLVSWAPAANYGYTF
TRBV7-3	NA	TRBD2	TRBJ2-1	TGTGCCAGCAGCTCCCTCCTAGCGGGAGACAATGAGCAGTTCTTC	CASSSLLAGDNEQFF
TRBV10-3	NA	TRBD1	TRBJ2-7	TGTGCCATCGCGGGGGACAGGGCCTACGAGCAGTACTTC	CAIAGDRAYEQYF
TRBV6-5	NA	NA	TRBJ2-1	TGTGCCAGCAGTCCAGTCCGGTATTCCTACAATGAGCAGTTCTTC	CASSPVRYSYNEQFF
TRBV10-3	once	NA	TRBJ2-3	TGTGCCATCAGTGTAGGCACCGGGGGAGATACGCAGTATTTT	CAISVGTGGDTQYF
TRBV29-1	once	NA	TRBJ2-6	TGCAGCGTTCTGCGCACCAGGGCCCCTGGGGCCAACGTCCTGACTTTC	CSVLRTRAPGANVLTF